Reported below is one T cell receptor beta chain. These data are taken from a study of technical replicates of blood from a few donors. V gave up 3 bases and J gave up 0 bases; unmatched junction bases: 6. Germline V gene data show CDR1 as LNHDA and CDR2 as SQIVND (reference sequence). This CDR3 comprises 17 residues. Sequencing used immunoSEQ multiplex PCR; TCRdb keeps in-frame clones, though not all of them. The data contain more than 75,000 clones, 95% to 97% of them singletons. This receptor was taken from a human donor in good health. Sequenced input: T cells isolated from PBMCs. The rearrangement links TRBV19 to TRBJ2-3, with 10 bases lining up with TRBD2. CDR3: CASSILGLAASTDTQYF. The DNA of the CDR3 is TGTGCCAGTAGTATTTTAGGACTAGCGGCTAGCACAGATACGCAGTATTTT.